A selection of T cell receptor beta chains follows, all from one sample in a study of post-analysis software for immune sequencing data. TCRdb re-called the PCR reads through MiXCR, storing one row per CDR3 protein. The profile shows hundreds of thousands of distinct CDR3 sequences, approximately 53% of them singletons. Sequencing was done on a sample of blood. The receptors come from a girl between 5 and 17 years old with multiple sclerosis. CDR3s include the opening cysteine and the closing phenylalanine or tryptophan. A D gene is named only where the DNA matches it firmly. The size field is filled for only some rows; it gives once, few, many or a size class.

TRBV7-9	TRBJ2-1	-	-	CASSSQGHLQFF	TGTGCCAGCAGCTCACAGGGACATCTCCAGTTCTTC
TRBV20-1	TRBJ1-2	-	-	CSAQEMVRGNYGYTF	TGCAGTGCTCAAGAGATGGTGAGGGGGAACTATGGCTACACCTTC
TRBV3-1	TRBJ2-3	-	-	CASSQEWSDQITDTQYF	TGTGCCAGCAGCCAAGAATGGTCGGATCAAATCACAGATACGCAGTATTTT
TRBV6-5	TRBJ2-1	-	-	CASGPAGIWNEQFF	TGTGCCAGCGGCCCTGCGGGGATTTGGAATGAGCAGTTCTTC
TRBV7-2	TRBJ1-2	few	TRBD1	CASSLNRGIIDGYTF	TGTGCCAGCAGCTTAAACAGGGGTATTATTGATGGCTACACCTTC
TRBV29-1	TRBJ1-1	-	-	CSAQGALEAFF	TGCAGTGCCCAAGGGGCTCTTGAAGCTTTCTTT
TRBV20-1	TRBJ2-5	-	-	CSADPGGSRLQETQYF	TGCAGTGCCGACCCCGGAGGATCCCGTTTGCAAGAGACCCAGTACTTC
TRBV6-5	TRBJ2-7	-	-	CASNLRGSYNEQYF	TGTGCCAGCAACCTACGGGGGTCCTACAATGAGCAGTACTTC
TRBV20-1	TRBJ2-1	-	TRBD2	CSARDLGRTSGRNREQFF	TGCAGTGCTAGAGACCTCGGACGGACTAGCGGGAGGAATAGAGAGCAGTTCTTC
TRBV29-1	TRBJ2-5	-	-	CSVPPVLPSPQETQYF	TGCAGCGTTCCCCCCGTTCTACCGAGCCCACAAGAGACCCAGTACTTC
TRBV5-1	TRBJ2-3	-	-	CASSLKGGYTDTQYF	TGCGCCAGCAGCTTGAAGGGAGGCTACACAGATACGCAGTATTTT
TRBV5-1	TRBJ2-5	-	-	CASSLASTPTQETQYF	TGCGCCAGCAGCTTGGCCTCAACACCCACGCAAGAGACCCAGTACTTC
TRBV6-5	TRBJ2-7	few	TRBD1	CASSYVGRGRRQYF	TGTGCCAGCAGTTACGTGGGCAGGGGGCGCCGGCAGTACTTC
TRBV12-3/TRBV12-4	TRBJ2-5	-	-	CASSLVVTGKETQYF	TGTGCCAGCAGTTTGGTGGTAACAGGGAAAGAGACCCAGTACTTC
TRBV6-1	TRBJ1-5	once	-	CASSEALNGFQPQHF	TGTGCCAGCAGTGAAGCGCTTAACGGGTTCCAGCCCCAGCATTTT
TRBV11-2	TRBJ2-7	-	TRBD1	CASSFAGGIYEQYF	TGTGCCAGCAGCTTCGCAGGGGGCATATACGAGCAGTACTTC
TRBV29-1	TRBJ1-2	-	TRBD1	CSVETRQGAGGYTF	TGCAGCGTTGAAACCCGACAGGGGGCCGGAGGCTACACCTTC
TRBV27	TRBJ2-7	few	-	CASREGTTHEQYF	TGTGCCAGCAGAGAAGGGACAACCCACGAGCAGTACTTC
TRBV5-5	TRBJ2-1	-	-	CASSLQGIEQFF	TGTGCCAGCAGCTTACAGGGTATTGAGCAGTTCTTC
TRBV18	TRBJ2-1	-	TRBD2	CASSPAGGDNEQFF	TGTGCCAGCTCACCAGCGGGAGGGGACAATGAGCAGTTCTTC
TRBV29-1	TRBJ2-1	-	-	CSLRVIGAINEQFF	TGCAGCCTCAGGGTAATCGGGGCGATCAATGAGCAGTTCTTC
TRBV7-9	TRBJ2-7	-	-	CASSSFSGNYEQYF	TGTGCCAGCAGCTCGTTTAGCGGCAACTACGAGCAGTACTTC
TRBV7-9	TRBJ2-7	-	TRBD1	CASSFGTASYNEQYF	TGTGCCAGCAGTTTCGGGACAGCATCCTACAATGAGCAGTACTTC
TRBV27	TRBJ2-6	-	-	CASRDYSGANVLTF	TGTGCCAGCAGGGACTACTCTGGGGCCAACGTCCTGACTTTC
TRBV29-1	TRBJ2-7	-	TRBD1	CSAQTGAYSYEQYF	TGCAGCGCTCAAACAGGGGCCTACTCCTACGAGCAGTACTTC
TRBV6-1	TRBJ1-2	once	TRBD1	CASSVPGQVGGYTF	TGTGCCAGCAGTGTTCCGGGACAGGTGGGAGGCTACACCTTC